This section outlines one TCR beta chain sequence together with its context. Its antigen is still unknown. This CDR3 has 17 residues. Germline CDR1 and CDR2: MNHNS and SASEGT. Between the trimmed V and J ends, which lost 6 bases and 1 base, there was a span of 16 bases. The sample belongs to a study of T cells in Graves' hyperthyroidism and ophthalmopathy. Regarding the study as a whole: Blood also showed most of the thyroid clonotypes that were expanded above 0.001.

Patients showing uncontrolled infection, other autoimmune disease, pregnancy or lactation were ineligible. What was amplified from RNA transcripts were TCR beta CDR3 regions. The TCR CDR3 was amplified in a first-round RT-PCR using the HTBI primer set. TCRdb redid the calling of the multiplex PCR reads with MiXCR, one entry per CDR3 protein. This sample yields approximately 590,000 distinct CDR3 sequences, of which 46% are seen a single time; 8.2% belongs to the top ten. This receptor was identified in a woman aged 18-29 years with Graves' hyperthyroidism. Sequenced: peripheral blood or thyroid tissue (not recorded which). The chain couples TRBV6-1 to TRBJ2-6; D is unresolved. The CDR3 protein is CASRMVGPPSGANVLTF. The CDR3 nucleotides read TGTGCCAGCAGAATGGTCGGGCCCCCATCTGGGGCCAACGTCCTGACTTTC.